These 7 T cell receptor beta chains originate from one sample sequenced in a study of T cell repertoires in cytomegalovirus infection. One entry per CDR3 protein results from TCRdb running MiXCR on the reads. This table holds nearly 650,000 distinct CDR3 sequences, 24% found once. The sequencing sample was made of CD8+ T cells from PBMCs. Source of these receptors: a human donor in good health (CMV status not recorded). Some clones in this sample may be carry-over from other donors' samples.

This chain joins TRBV7-4 and TRBJ1-1; a possible D gene is TRBD1 (6 bases). Germline loops: CDR1 SGHVT, CDR2 SQSDAQ. The length of the CDR3 is 16 residues. The V gene lost 5 bases and the J gene lost 4 bases, with 20 bases spanning the gap. The chain's CDR3 is CASSPWIGEGGTEAFF. The DNA of the CDR3 is TGTGCCAGCAGCCCCTGGATTGGAGAAGGGGGCACTGAAGCTTTCTTT. Using reference TRBV7-4 and TRBJ1-1 for the parts outside the CDR3, the full variable domain is GAGVSQSPRYKVAKRGRDVALRCDSISGHVTLYWYRQTLGQGSEVLTYSQSDAQRDKSGRPSGRFSAERPERSVSTLKIQRTEQGDSAVYLCASSPWIGEGGTEAFFGQGTRLTVV.

This chain joins TRBV4-3 and TRBJ2-1, with D perhaps matching TRBD1 (6 bases). Trimming pared 1 base from V and 7 bases from J, leaving 11 bases between. The CDR3 has 14 residues. The germline CDR1 and CDR2 sequences are LGHNA and YSLEER. CDR3 in DNA: TGCGCCAGCAGCCAAGTCGTGGGGGCGAATGAGCAGTTCTTC. This gives the protein CASSQVVGANEQFF.

At least ten counts were recorded for this clonotype. This chain uses TRBV6-1 with TRBJ2-2; unclear D gene. Looked up from germline, CDR1 is MNHNS and CDR2 is SASEGT. This CDR3 has 11 residues. Trimming removed 4 bases at V and 9 bases at J, with 6 bases between. This CDR3 is CASSVSWELFF. The CDR3 nucleotides are TGTGCCAGCAGTGTGTCGTGGGAGCTGTTTTTT.

The rearrangement links TRBV29-1 to TRBJ1-1; D is unclear. In germline, CDR1 is SQVTM, CDR2 ANQGSEA. With 7 bases removed from V and 6 bases from J, the gap between germline ends came to 9 bases. This CDR3 contains 10 residues. Here the CDR3 reads CSDGFAEAFF. CDR3 nucleotides: TGCAGCGATGGCTTTGCTGAAGCTTTCTTT.

In its sample, this clonotype was seen a few times. The rearrangement uses TRBV6-1 and TRBJ1-6, with D uncertain. The V end was cut by 6 bases, the J end by 16 bases, with 19 bases between. Germline lookup yields CDR1 MNHNS and CDR2 SASEGT. The length of the CDR3 is 13 residues. CDR3 in DNA: TGTGCCAGCAGACCCCCTTTTGACGGGAGACTCCACTTT. Translating gives CASRPPFDGRLHF.

A few counts support this clonotype. The chain links TRBV12-3 or TRBV12-4 to TRBJ2-3; TRBD1 aligns across 8 bases. V trimming: 4 bases; J trimming: 2 bases; junction bases outside the gene matches: 5. The CDR3 length is 15 residues. CDR3 nucleotides: TGTGCCAGCAGTTCAAGCCAGGGGGCCACAGATACGCAGTATTTT. It encodes CASSSSQGATDTQYF.

The chain has TRBV6-6 and TRBJ2-7, with 8 bases identical to TRBD2. CDR1 and CDR2 from the germline V gene are MNHNY and SVGAGI (reference sequence). The CDR3 covers 17 residues. J gave up 6 bases and V 10 bases, and 23 bases lay outside the gene matches. The CDR3 protein is CANSILSGGAEGVEQYF. The CDR3 nucleotides are TGTGCCAACAGCATACTAAGCGGGGGAGCCGAGGGGGTCGAGCAGTACTTC.